A selection of T cell receptor beta chains follows, all from one sample in a study of beta chain features in type 1 diabetes. This table comes from immunoSEQ multiplex PCR, and its TCRdb copy is limited to in-frame clones, with some not included. The sample shows 110,000 to 150,000 clones, 9% to 10% of them seen only once. Sequencing used central memory CD4+ T cells from blood. These receptor sequences come from a woman aged 40 to 55 in good health. Each CDR3 is given with its conserved first and last residue. Fields, in order: V gene, clone size, D gene, J gene, CDR3 protein, CDR3 DNA. The D gene is left open where the match is weak. Size values are once, few and many counts, or a class for expanded clones, and some rows have none.

V: TRBV7-7; size: many; D: TRBD1; J: TRBJ2-3; CDR3: CASSLGTGATDTQYF; DNA: TGTGCTAGCAGCTTAGGGACAGGGGCTACAGATACGCAGTATTTT
V: TRBV25-1; size: many; D: TRBD1; J: TRBJ2-7; CDR3: CASSGNRDRVGEQYF; DNA: TGTGCCAGCAGTGGGAACCGGGACAGGGTGGGCGAGCAGTACTTC
V: TRBV7-2; size: few; D: TRBD2; J: TRBJ2-7; CDR3: CASSFGTSVDEQYF; DNA: TGTGCCAGCAGCTTCGGGACTAGTGTGGACGAGCAGTACTTC
V: TRBV2; size: few; D: TRBD1; J: TRBJ2-6; CDR3: CAGHTGTGTLGANVLTF; DNA: TGTGCCGGACACACCGGGACAGGGACTCTGGGGGCCAACGTCCTGACTTTC
V: TRBV5-1; size: few; D: TRBD1; J: TRBJ2-2; CDR3: CASSWGPGQGSGELFF; DNA: TGCGCCAGCAGCTGGGGACCGGGACAGGGATCCGGGGAGCTGTTTTTT
V: TRBV14; size: few; D: NA; J: TRBJ1-6; CDR3: CASSHSTSPLHF; DNA: TGTGCCAGCAGCCATAGTACTTCACCCCTCCACTTT
V: TRBV7-8; size: NA; D: NA; J: TRBJ1-1; CDR3: CASILREGGSSTEAFF; DNA: TGTGCCAGCATCTTACGGGAGGGGGGCAGTAGCACTGAAGCTTTCTTT
V: TRBV30; size: many; D: NA; J: TRBJ1-1; CDR3: CAWSVRFMCGTEAFF; DNA: TGTGCCTGGAGTGTCAGGTTCATGTGTGGCACTGAAGCTTTCTTT
V: TRBV5-1; size: NA; D: TRBD1; J: TRBJ1-4; CDR3: CASRPEGARGEKLFF; DNA: TGCGCCAGCAGACCGGAGGGGGCCCGCGGGGAAAAACTGTTTTTT
V: TRBV29-1; size: few; D: TRBD1; J: TRBJ2-2; CDR3: CSVTGQGNTGELFF; DNA: TGCAGCGTGACGGGACAGGGGAACACCGGGGAGCTGTTTTTT
V: TRBV11-3; size: NA; D: NA; J: TRBJ2-7; CDR3: CPLRARTYEQYF; DNA: TGTCCCCTCAGGGCGAGGACCTACGAGCAGTACTTC
V: TRBV29-1; size: few; D: TRBD1; J: TRBJ1-2; CDR3: CSVRTGSYGYTF; DNA: TGCAGCGTTCGGACAGGGTCCTATGGCTACACCTTC
V: TRBV5-6; size: once; D: TRBD1; J: TRBJ1-1; CDR3: CASSLDRGEAFF; DNA: TGTGCCAGCAGCTTGGACAGGGGTGAAGCTTTCTTT
V: TRBV4-2; size: NA; D: TRBD2; J: TRBJ2-3; CDR3: CASSQDRLAATPREGTDTQYF; DNA: TGTGCCAGCAGCCAAGATCGACTAGCGGCCACTCCCCGGGAAGGCACAGATACGCAGTATTTT
V: TRBV27; size: few; D: TRBD2; J: TRBJ2-3; CDR3: CATSRRTSGGAITDTQYF; DNA: TGTGCCACTTCACGTCGGACTAGCGGGGGGGCGATCACAGATACGCAGTATTTT
V: TRBV10-3; size: few; D: NA; J: TRBJ1-1; CDR3: CAIRSQGGGNTEAFF; DNA: TGTGCCATCCGCTCGCAGGGAGGTGGAAACACTGAAGCTTTCTTT
V: TRBV7-2; size: few; D: TRBD2; J: TRBJ2-2; CDR3: CASSLAHGGGANTGELFF; DNA: TGTGCCAGCAGCTTAGCGCATGGCGGGGGGGCGAACACCGGGGAGCTGTTTTTT
V: TRBV14; size: few; D: NA; J: TRBJ1-6; CDR3: CASSHQVDSPLHF; DNA: TGTGCCAGCAGCCACCAGGTCGATTCACCCCTCCACTTT
V: TRBV11-3; size: once; D: TRBD1; J: TRBJ2-1; CDR3: CASSIGTGGYNEQFF; DNA: TGTGCCAGCAGCATCGGGACAGGGGGTTACAATGAGCAGTTCTTC
V: TRBV7-9; size: few; D: NA; J: TRBJ2-1; CDR3: CASSLVALRYNEQFF; DNA: TGTGCCAGCAGCTTAGTGGCCCTGAGGTACAATGAGCAGTTCTTC
V: TRBV6-5; size: few; D: NA; J: TRBJ1-2; CDR3: CASSRDGYTF; DNA: TGTGCCAGCAGCCGAGATGGCTACACCTTC
V: TRBV5-8; size: NA; D: TRBD1; J: TRBJ2-7; CDR3: CASSPGTAQLYEQYF; DNA: TGTGCCAGCAGCCCGGGGACAGCTCAACTCTACGAGCAGTACTTC
V: TRBV10-3; size: many; D: TRBD2; J: TRBJ2-3; CDR3: CAISGTSGRAEADTQYF; DNA: TGTGCCATCAGTGGGACTAGCGGTCGAGCGGAGGCAGATACGCAGTATTTT
V: TRBV7-9; size: few; D: TRBD2; J: TRBJ2-2; CDR3: CASSSLSPGGTGELFF; DNA: TGTGCCAGCAGCTCCCTCTCGCCGGGGGGCACCGGGGAGCTGTTTTTT
V: TRBV15; size: NA; D: NA; J: TRBJ1-6; CDR3: CATSRGADSRNSPLHF; DNA: TGTGCCACCAGCAGGGGAGCGGACTCACGTAATTCACCCCTCCACTTT
V: TRBV11-2; size: many; D: NA; J: TRBJ2-1; CDR3: CASSPLNEQFF; DNA: TGTGCCAGCAGCCCCCTCAATGAGCAGTTCTTC
V: TRBV6-5; size: few; D: TRBD2; J: TRBJ2-7; CDR3: CASSSTGLAGIEQYF; DNA: TGTGCCAGCAGTTCCACGGGACTAGCGGGGATCGAGCAGTACTTC
V: TRBV5-4; size: few; D: NA; J: TRBJ2-3; CDR3: CASSLDQRSTDTQYF; DNA: TGTGCCAGCAGCTTGGATCAGCGGAGCACAGATACGCAGTATTTT
V: TRBV29-1; size: few; D: TRBD2; J: TRBJ2-7; CDR3: CSATGTSGGASYEQYF; DNA: TGCAGCGCCACCGGGACTAGCGGGGGGGCTTCGTACGAGCAGTACTTC
V: TRBV13; size: many; D: NA; J: TRBJ1-1; CDR3: CASSLVGGTEAFF; DNA: TGTGCCAGCAGCCTGGTCGGCGGCACTGAAGCTTTCTTT
V: TRBV11-2; size: few; D: NA; J: TRBJ1-1; CDR3: CASRDLEKNTEAFF; DNA: TGTGCCAGCAGAGATTTGGAGAAGAACACTGAAGCTTTCTTT
V: TRBV18; size: few; D: NA; J: TRBJ2-7; CDR3: CASSPSTGDYEQYF; DNA: TGTGCCAGCTCACCGTCCACCGGGGATTACGAGCAGTACTTC
V: TRBV2; size: NA; D: TRBD2; J: TRBJ2-1; CDR3: CASRFVTSGGANNEQFF; DNA: TGTGCCAGCAGGTTCGTGACTAGCGGGGGGGCGAACAATGAGCAGTTCTTC
V: TRBV27; size: NA; D: NA; J: TRBJ1-1; CDR3: CARAAESDSPLTEAFF; DNA: TGTGCCAGGGCTGCGGAGAGTGACAGCCCTTTGACTGAAGCTTTCTTT
V: TRBV21-1; size: few; D: NA; J: TRBJ2-3; CDR3: CASSNELEDTQYF; DNA: TGTGCCAGCAGCAATGAATTAGAAGATACGCAGTATTTT
V: TRBV5-1; size: many; D: TRBD1; J: TRBJ1-6; CDR3: CASSRPGTGESPLHF; DNA: TGCGCCAGCAGCCGTCCAGGGACAGGGGAATCACCCCTCCACTTT
V: TRBV2; size: NA; D: NA; J: TRBJ2-2; CDR3: CAVQSNTGELFF; DNA: TGTGCCGTACAGTCGAACACCGGGGAGCTGTTTTTT
V: TRBV19; size: few; D: NA; J: TRBJ1-5; CDR3: CASNEGGRNQPQHF; DNA: TGTGCCAGTAATGAAGGGGGACGCAATCAGCCCCAGCATTTT
V: TRBV6-5; size: few; D: NA; J: TRBJ1-5; CDR3: CASSYSGRDQPQHF; DNA: TGTGCCAGCAGTTACTCGGGGAGGGATCAGCCCCAGCATTTT
V: TRBV5-4; size: many; D: NA; J: TRBJ1-2; CDR3: CASSWASGYTF; DNA: TGTGCCAGCAGCTGGGCTTCCGGCTACACCTTC
V: TRBV6-6; size: NA; D: NA; J: TRBJ1-2; CDR3: CASSHRRLGGYTF; DNA: TGTGCCAGCAGCCACCGCAGGTTAGGCGGCTACACCTTC
V: TRBV4-3; size: few; D: TRBD1; J: TRBJ2-5; CDR3: CASSRDRQETQYF; DNA: TGCGCCAGCAGCCGGGACAGGCAAGAGACCCAGTACTTC
V: TRBV19; size: NA; D: NA; J: TRBJ1-6; CDR3: CASSTAEGGSPLHF; DNA: TGTGCCAGTAGTACCGCCGAGGGAGGGTCACCCCTCCACTTT
V: TRBV6-6; size: NA; D: NA; J: TRBJ2-6; CDR3: CASSPKSSGANVLTF; DNA: TGTGCCAGCAGTCCAAAGAGCTCTGGGGCCAACGTCCTGACTTTC
V: TRBV13; size: NA; D: TRBD1; J: TRBJ1-2; CDR3: CASSLGQGNGYTF; DNA: TGTGCCAGCAGCCTGGGACAGGGGAATGGCTACACCTTC
V: TRBV6-5; size: NA; D: NA; J: TRBJ2-5; CDR3: CASSPSRETQYF; DNA: TGTGCCAGCTCCCCTAGTCGAGAGACCCAGTACTTC
V: TRBV7-8; size: few; D: NA; J: TRBJ1-6; CDR3: CASSRGEAYNSPLHF; DNA: TGTGCCAGCAGCCGGGGTGAAGCCTATAATTCACCCCTCCACTTT
V: TRBV5-4; size: NA; D: TRBD1; J: TRBJ1-1; CDR3: CASSSWTQGDRNTEAFF; DNA: TGTGCCAGCAGCTCATGGACTCAGGGGGATCGGAACACTGAAGCTTTCTTT
V: TRBV7-2; size: few; D: NA; J: TRBJ2-5; CDR3: CASSLAVGGETQYF; DNA: TGTGCCAGCAGCTTAGCCGTAGGGGGAGAGACCCAGTACTTC